These 29 T cell receptor beta chains originate from one sample sequenced in a study of cytomegalovirus exposure and HLA in healthy donors. PCR primers comprised 60 Vbeta and 13 Jbeta primers. The assay was immunoSEQ multiplex PCR, and TCRdb's table has in-frame clones only and misses some. Of about 62,000 clones listed, approximately 80% are singletons. The sequenced sample consisted of PBMCs. These receptors all stem from a woman in her 30s in good health and CMV-seronegative.

The chain joins TRBV27 to TRBJ1-2, with D unclear. The CDR3 length is 15 residues. Deletions cut 1 base from V and 2 bases from J, with 11 bases between. The germline V gene encodes CDR1 MNHEY and CDR2 SMNVEV (reference sequence). The CDR3 loop reads CASSLFGGRNYGYTF. CDR3 coding DNA: TGTGCCAGCAGTTTATTCGGAGGAAGGAACTATGGCTACACCTTC.

The chain carries TRBV11-2 and TRBJ2-1, with 7 bases lining up with TRBD1. The V and J ends lost 1 base and 4 bases, in that order; junction bases with no gene match: 10. The CDR3 length is 17 residues. Germline-derived CDR1 and CDR2 are SGHAT and FQNNGV. CDR3 nucleotide sequence: TGTGCCAGCAGCTTAGTGGGTAAGGGGGCGAGGTACAATGAGCAGTTCTTC. Translating gives CASSLVGKGARYNEQFF.

The rearrangement links TRBV28 to TRBJ2-7, with TRBD1 matching over 9 bases. The germline V gene has CDR1 MDHEN and CDR2 SYDVKM. The junction had 9 bases not matched to a gene; V was cut back by 6 bases and J by 3 bases. CDR3 length: 15 amino acids. CDR3: CASSGTGTGFYEQYF. The CDR3 DNA sequence: TGTGCCAGCAGCGGGACCGGGACAGGGTTCTACGAGCAGTACTTC.

The rearrangement uses TRBV15 and TRBJ2-7; D uncertain. Germline V gives CDR1 LNHNV, CDR2 YYDKDF (reference sequence). Trimming cost V 3 bases and J 3 bases, with 9 bases left between them. CDR3 length: 13 residues. CDR3 bases: TGTGCCACCAGCAGGACAACCCACTACGAGCAGTACTTC. This gives the protein CATSRTTHYEQYF.

The chain employs TRBV4-1 and TRBJ1-3; D is ambiguous. The CDR3 covers 18 residues. V gave up 1 base and J gave up 0 bases, with 16 bases separating them. CDR1 is MGHRA, CDR2 YSYEKL, per germline. CDR3: CASSQGERAGNSGNTIYF. CDR3 DNA sequence: TGCGCCAGCAGCCAAGGGGAGAGAGCGGGGAACTCTGGAAACACCATATATTTT.

The chain uses TRBV30 and TRBJ1-6; TRBD1 is a possible D gene (5 bases). The length of the CDR3 is 12 residues. Trimming left V 5 bases short and J 7 bases short, with 9 bases between. Germline assignment: CDR1 GTSNPN and CDR2 SVGIG (reference sequence). CDR3 DNA: TGTGCCTGGTCCAGGGAAAATTCACCCCTCCACTTT. Translation: CAWSRENSPLHF.

This rearrangement joins TRBV10-1 to TRBJ2-2; unclear D gene. CDR3 length: 13 amino acids. Deletions cut 3 bases from V and 2 bases from J, with 4 bases between. Germline V gene lookup returns CDR1 WNHNN and CDR2 SYGVQD (reference sequence). The CDR3 DNA is TGCGCCAGCAGTGACATCAACACCGGGGAGCTGTTTTTT. Protein: CASSDINTGELFF.

The chain carries TRBV5-1 and TRBJ1-6; tentatively, D is TRBD1 (5 bases). Trimming removed 0 bases from V and 8 bases from J, with 9 bases in between. The germline gives CDR1 SGHRS, CDR2 YFSETQ. The CDR3 runs 14 residues. The chain's CDR3 is CASSLGTRDSPLHF. Here the CDR3 DNA reads TGCGCCAGCAGCTTGGGGACCAGGGATTCACCCCTCCACTTT.

This chain connects TRBV4-3 to TRBJ2-7; the D gene is possibly TRBD2 (7 bases). V was shortened by 2 bases and J by 5 bases, with 16 bases between the two germline ends. The CDR3 runs to 15 residues. The germline CDR1 and CDR2 sequences are LGHNA and YSLEER. In DNA form, the CDR3 reads TGCGCCAGCAGCCAATGGGGAGGGGGTAGGGACGAGCAGTACTTC. This codes for CASSQWGGGRDEQYF.

The chain employs TRBV28 and TRBJ1-2; D unclear. CDR1 is MDHEN, CDR2 SYDVKM, per germline. The CDR3 has 13 residues. V lost 1 base and J 9 bases, leaving 12 bases between the germline ends. This CDR3 is CASSLSGRNSYTF. CDR3 nucleotide sequence: TGTGCCAGCAGTTTATCCGGGAGGAATAGCTACACCTTC.

The V call is TRBV6-1, the J call TRBJ1-1, with D unresolved. The CDR3 is 17 amino acids. The germline V gene has CDR1 MNHNS and CDR2 SASEGT. V was cut by 4 bases and J by 1 base, with 19 bases left in between. Here the CDR3 DNA reads TGTGCCAGCAGTGGACCTAGACGGCTAGCTGGGAACACTGAAGCTTTCTTT. Amino acid sequence: CASSGPRRLAGNTEAFF.

A single count supports this clone. The conserved phenylalanine or tryptophan normally closing the CDR3 is absent here, so this likely arose from a read error. No DNA is shown, since the ends of the CDR3 on it are uncertain; the CDR3 is the one TCRdb lists. The chain recombines TRBV3-1 (or the pseudogene TRBV3-2) with TRBJ2-7; the D call in the table, TRBD1, was not verified against the DNA. Looked up from germline, CDR1 is LGHDT and CDR2 is YNNKEL (reference sequence). Both ends counted, the CDR3 spans 8 residues. The CDR3 sequence is CASSQPSG.

CDR3 coding DNA: TGTGCCAGTACCGAGATGAGCTCCACAGATACGCAGTATTTT. Translated: CASTEMSSTDTQYF. The chain recombines TRBV19 with TRBJ2-3; D is uncertain. CDR1 is LNHDA and CDR2 is SQIVND in the germline V gene (reference sequence). The V gene lost 7 bases and the J gene lost 2 bases, with 13 bases spanning the gap. This CDR3 contains 14 residues.

This sequence joins TRBV18 and TRBJ1-2; D call uncertain. Trimming left V 5 bases short and J 3 bases short, with 16 bases between. Germline V gives CDR1 KGHSH, CDR2 LQKENI. This CDR3 comprises 15 residues. CDR3 in DNA: TGTGCCAGCTCATCGTTGGGGATCGGGGACTATGGCTACACCTTC. As protein: CASSSLGIGDYGYTF.

CDR3 sequence: CASSQQQGPGNTIYF. CDR3 in DNA: TGCGCCAGCAGCCAGCAGCAGGGTCCAGGAAACACCATATATTTT. The chain joins TRBV4-1 to TRBJ1-3; weak D call: TRBD1 (5 bases). The germline V and J ends were trimmed by 3 bases and 4 bases, with 13 bases remaining between them. CDR1 and CDR2 (germline): MGHRA, YSYEKL. The CDR3 is 15 amino acids.

CDR3 residues: CASSPLGTGTYEQYF. In DNA, the CDR3 is TGTGCCAGCTCACCTCTAGGGACAGGGACCTACGAGCAGTACTTC. The chain recombines TRBV18 with TRBJ2-7, with 9 bases fitting TRBD1. V shed 3 bases, J shed 2 bases, and the junction held 5 bases outside the gene matches. The CDR3 totals 15 residues. Germline CDR1 and CDR2: KGHSH and LQKENI.

On this clone: An end of the junction differs from the germline gene, which may be a read error. The rearrangement joins TRBV7-9 to TRBJ2-1; D gene uncertain. The germline V gene has CDR1 SEHNR and CDR2 FQNEAQ (reference sequence). This CDR3 comprises 12 residues. CDR3 loop: CSSSLHLLGQFF. The CDR3 nucleotides are TGTTCCAGCAGCCTCCATCTGCTAGGGCAGTTCTTC.

The chain uses TRBV6-5 and TRBJ2-2; maybe TRBD1 (6 bases). The germline CDR1 and CDR2 sequences are MNHEY and SVGAGI. This CDR3 is 14 amino acids long. V was cut by 6 bases and J by 3 bases, with 11 bases left in between. The CDR3 sequence: CASSRGQYTGELFF. The CDR3 DNA follows: TGTGCCAGCAGCCGTGGACAGTACACCGGGGAGCTGTTTTTT.

The CDR3 loop is CASRRLVGKNIQYF. CDR3 DNA sequence: TGTGCAAGTCGCCGACTAGTCGGCAAAAACATTCAGTACTTC. V usage is TRBV12-2 and J usage is TRBJ2-4; the table names TRBD2, a call not compared with the DNA. TRBV12-2 is deemed a pseudogene. CDR3 length equals 14 residues.

This chain links TRBV5-1 with TRBJ2-3; TRBD2 matches 9 bases. The CDR3 totals 16 residues. J lost 4 bases, V lost 2 bases, and 8 bases had no gene match. Germline values: CDR1 SGHRS, CDR2 YFSETQ. CDR3 residues: CASSLKRGGAADTQYF. Here the CDR3 DNA reads TGCGCCAGCAGCTTAAAGCGCGGGGGGGCAGCAGATACGCAGTATTTT.

A single count supports this clone. V and J are TRBV19 and TRBJ2-2; 11 bases match TRBD1. Germline CDR1 LNHDA, CDR2 SQIVND (reference sequence). The J segment lost 4 bases and the V segment lost 6 bases, leaving 7 bases of the junction unmatched. The CDR3 length is 16 residues. CDR3 sequence (DNA): TGTGCCAGTAGAATCCGGGACAGGGGGGTCACCGGGGAGCTGTTTTTT. Translated, it gives CASRIRDRGVTGELFF.

This chain uses TRBV4-3 with TRBJ2-3; D perhaps matches TRBD2 (6 bases). The CDR3 contains 15 residues. Germline values: CDR1 LGHNA, CDR2 YSLEER. Trimming shortened V by 4 bases and J by 1 base, and 12 bases separated the two germline ends. The CDR3: CASSPKGGGTDTQYF. CDR3 DNA sequence: TGCGCCAGCAGCCCAAAGGGCGGGGGCACAGATACGCAGTATTTT.

The chain joins TRBV2 to TRBJ1-5, with D uncertain. This CDR3 contains 13 residues. Germline V gene lookup returns CDR1 SNHLY and CDR2 FYNNEI. The V end was cut by 4 bases, the J end by 6 bases, with 10 bases between. This CDR3 is CASSGYGSQPQHF. CDR3 nucleotides: TGTGCCAGCAGTGGTTACGGTTCTCAGCCCCAGCATTTT.

As concerns this clone: One junction end disagrees with the germline gene, perhaps due to a read error. The CDR3 protein is CANSPGEGNYGYTF. CDR3 sequence (DNA): TGTGCCAACAGTCCCGGGGAGGGTAACTATGGCTACACCTTC. This chain joins TRBV10-3 and TRBJ1-2; D is uncertain. This CDR3 has 14 amino acids. Germline values: CDR1 ENHRY, CDR2 SYGVKD.

CDR3 DNA: TGTGCCAGCAGCCGACTCGCCAACACCGGGGAGCTGTTTTTT. Its translation: CASSRLANTGELFF. The J gene is TRBJ2-2, the V gene TRBV7-6; D is unresolved. There are 14 residues in the CDR3. Germline CDR1 SGHVS, CDR2 FNYEAQ. The V gene lost 5 bases and the J gene lost 2 bases, with 9 bases spanning the gap.

The chain employs TRBV5-4 and TRBJ1-2; maybe TRBD1 (6 bases). V was cut by 0 bases and J by 8 bases, with 14 bases left in between. Germline V lookup: CDR1 SGHNT, CDR2 YYREEE (reference sequence). This CDR3 is built from 14 residues. The CDR3 loop reads CASSLGLGAEGYTF. As DNA, the CDR3 is TGTGCCAGCAGCTTGGGGTTGGGGGCAGAAGGCTACACCTTC.

The chain combines TRBV2 with TRBJ2-5, with D perhaps matching TRBD1 (5 bases). Trimming took off 10 bases at V and 5 bases at J, with 14 bases between the two ends. Germline V gene data show CDR1 as SNHLY and CDR2 as FYNNEI. This CDR3 has 12 residues. CDR3 residues: CATWQGGETQYF. CDR3 nucleotides: TGTGCCACGTGGCAGGGCGGTGAGACCCAGTACTTC.

The DNA of the CDR3 is TGTGCCAGCAGCTTGTGGGGCAGCGAAAACTATGGCTACACCTTC. Its translation is CASSLWGSENYGYTF. The chain uses TRBV5-5 and TRBJ1-2, with TRBD1 as a possible D gene (5 bases). The V gene lost 1 base and the J gene lost 2 bases, with 12 bases spanning the gap. The length of the CDR3 is 15 residues. The germline V gene encodes CDR1 SGHKS and CDR2 YYEKEE (reference sequence). Filled out from reference TRBV5-5 and TRBJ1-2, the complete variable domain reads DAGVTQSPTHLIKTRGQQVTLRCSPISGHKSVSWYQQVLGQGPQFIFQYYEKEERGRGNFPDRFSARQFPNYSSELNVNALLLGDSALYLCASSLWGSENYGYTFGSGTRLTVV.

This clone was detected once. The DNA of the CDR3 is TGTGCCAGCAGCTCACTTTCCGGACAGGTCCTGAACACTGAAGCTTTCTTT. It encodes CASSSLSGQVLNTEAFF. This chain uses TRBV9 with TRBJ1-1, with 7 bases that match TRBD1. The CDR3 extends over 17 amino acids. The germline CDR1 and CDR2 sequences are SGDLS and YYNGEE. V was pared by 4 bases and J by 0 bases, with 12 bases of the junction left unmatched.